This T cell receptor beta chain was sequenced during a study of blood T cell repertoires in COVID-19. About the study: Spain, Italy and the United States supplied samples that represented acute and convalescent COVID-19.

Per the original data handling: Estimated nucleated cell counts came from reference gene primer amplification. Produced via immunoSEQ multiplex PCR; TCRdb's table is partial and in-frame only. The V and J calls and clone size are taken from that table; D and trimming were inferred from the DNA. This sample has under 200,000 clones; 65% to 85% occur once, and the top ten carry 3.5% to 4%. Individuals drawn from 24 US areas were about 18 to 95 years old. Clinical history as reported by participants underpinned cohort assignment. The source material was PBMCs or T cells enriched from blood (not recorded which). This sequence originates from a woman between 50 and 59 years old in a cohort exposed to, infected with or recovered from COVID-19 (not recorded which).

The CDR3 sequence: CASSLIVGPTEAFF. The DNA for the CDR3 is TGTGCCAGCAGCTTAATCGTGGGGCCCACTGAAGCTTTCTTT. This sequence joins TRBV7-2 and TRBJ1-1; D perhaps matches TRBD1 (5 bases). Germline V lookup: CDR1 SGHTA, CDR2 FQGNSA. The CDR3 covers 14 residues. Trimming took 2 bases from V and 4 from J, leaving 11 bases between them.